The rows below give T cell receptor beta chains drawn from one sample of a study of graft-versus-host responses after intestinal transplantation. Profiling relied on immunoSEQ multiplex PCR, and the TCRdb table lists in-frame clones only, not all of them. The repertoire has some 13,000 clones, about 36% of them found once; the top ten carry 0.85% to 1.2%. This specimen consisted of alloreactive CD4+ T cells from a mixed lymphocyte reaction culture, obtained before intestinal transplant. These receptors all come from a human patient who received an intestinal transplant. Each CDR3 is given with its conserved first and last residue. Each record gives: V gene, CDR3 protein.

TRBV7-9 | CASSLGTGGQETQYF
TRBV30 | CAWSAGTGNTEAFF
TRBV6-5 | CASTPRQGANEQFF
TRBV2 | CASSEDRLAGTYEQYF
TRBV5-6 | CASSSPWRDYYEQYF
TRBV7-2 | CASSFTSGGASTDTQYF
TRBV7-9 | CASSFQAYMGTEAFF
TRBV10-3 | CAISDQGLSPLHF
TRBV11-3 | CASSLGRGGTAYEQYF
TRBV5-4 | CASRETGTSGSLYTQYF
TRBV2 | CASSEAGGGSEAFF
TRBV18 | CASSPQGVTEAFF
TRBV6-4 | CASSPQGYHGYTF
TRBV7-2 | CASSLGGGNGYEQFF
TRBV11-2 | CASSLAPGEVGYTF
TRBV2 | CASTADRAGEQYF
TRBV13 | CASRYRPQGAFF
TRBV7-9 | CASSPPRRTGPDNEQFF
TRBV19 | CASSISGFGTIYGYTF
TRBV5-1 | CASSLPNEIYGYTF
TRBV2 | CASSGLAGGHGGELFF
TRBV5-5 | CASSFTGGQEKLFF
TRBV10-3 | CATAGGPDTQYF
TRBV5-1 | CASSSNRVSGANVLTF
TRBV5-1 | CASSLKGGATSGQETQYF
TRBV6-5 | CASSYGGGEKLFF
TRBV7-2 | CASSLRGGSGANVLTF
TRBV14 | CASSQDVRDYNEQFF
TRBV5-1 | CASKLAGGPNEQFF
TRBV6-1 | CASGFRGSTDTQYF
TRBV5-4 | CASSGTSGGAIYEQYF
TRBV12-5 | CASGSQGWADTQYF
TRBV4-3 | CASSQDKFPNTGELFF
TRBV5-6 | CASSLYLGQTNTEAFF
TRBV6-5 | CASTSPGTEAFF
TRBV6-6 | CASSLAGLAVTDTQYF
TRBV7-8 | CASSLFSSLQPVRRYF
TRBV15 | CATSRRGQREAFF
TRBV7-2 | CASSLDGGAPREQYF
TRBV5-1 | CASSLVGEGYTF
TRBV4-3 | CASSHTSGGTDTQYF
TRBV4-3 | CASSQDERGRGLKYGYTF